This T cell receptor (beta chain) was documented in a study of blood T cells in healthy people across ages. Broader study findings: With unsorted PBMCs, a conclusive comparison of naive versus antigen-experienced cells was not possible.

V was pared by 0 bases and J by 3 bases, with 9 bases between. Germline V gene data show CDR1 as SGHDN and CDR2 as FVKESK. The CDR3 runs to 15 residues. As to this clonotype: The target antigen is unknown.

PCR was performed a second time for about 7 to 12 cycles using a sample-barcoded 5' primer and a J-beta primer mix. TCRdb reanalysed the 5' RACE reads using MiXCR and keeps one entry per CDR3 protein. The sample yields about 900,000 distinct CDR3 sequences, roughly 60% seen once. The origin of this receptor is a man younger than 40 in good health. The specimen was blood. The chain carries TRBV14 and TRBJ2-1; D gene unclear. The CDR3 loop is CASSQDGYFYNEQFF. CDR3 coding DNA: TGTGCCAGCAGCCAAGACGGCTACTTCTACAATGAGCAGTTCTTC.